The source of this T cell receptor beta chain is a study of blood T cell repertoires in COVID-19. Deletions cut 10 bases from V and 2 bases from J, with 14 bases between. CDR3 length: 14 amino acids. The germline CDR1 and CDR2 sequences are MNHGY and SAAAGT. Method: immunoSEQ multiplex PCR; TCRdb's copy keeps in-frame clones and lacks some. The repertoire holds around 49,000 clones, with 78% as singletons. Specimen: PBMCs or T cells enriched from blood (not recorded which). The TCR originated in a woman aged 45-60 years with acute COVID-19. The chain combines TRBV6-8 with TRBJ2-2; a weak D match, TRBD1 (5 bases). CDR3 nucleotides: TGTGCCATCGTCCTAGGGGTCAACACCGGGGAGCTGTTTTTT. This translates into CAIVLGVNTGELFF.